This TCR beta chain was retrieved from a study of shared clonotypes between healthy human individuals. About the research overall: The study drew on two women and a few men aged 18 to 49 as donors. Overall study results and limits: Specimens sampled were limited to blood, with tissue repertoires likely differing.

Turning to this clone: Its matching antigen is unknown. The identical CDR3 is also encoded by other nucleotide sequences in the sample.

Once extracted for a subset, genomic DNA was divided evenly among several immunoSEQ plates. Sequenced by immunoSEQ multiplex PCR; TCRdb stores in-frame clones only, minus some. The sample lists 450,000 to 650,000 clones; around 78% were seen once. All donors qualified as healthy HIV-negative adults and had experienced no recent acute infections or vaccinations. This CDR3 region has 15 residues. The germline CDR1 and CDR2 sequences are SGHAT and FQNNGV. The V end lost 2 bases, the J end lost 5 bases, and 12 bases lay between the germline ends. This receptor was identified in a middle-aged woman in good health. Some clones in this sample may be carry-over from other donors' samples. The chain carries TRBV11-2 and TRBJ2-2; D is perhaps TRBD2 (7 bases). Source material: PBMCs. The CDR3 sequence: CASSLRGAGTGELFF. DNA of the CDR3: TGTGCCAGCAGCTTACGGGGGGCAGGGACCGGGGAGCTGTTTTTT.